This T cell receptor beta chain was captured in a study of technical replicates of blood from a handful of donors. Clones were sequenced by immunoSEQ multiplex PCR, and TCRdb holds only the in-frame ones, with some missing. The sample yields approximately 93,000 clones, around 94% seen once. From germline, CDR1 is LGHNT and CDR2 FRNRAP. The CDR3 spans 13 residues. With 2 bases removed from V and 3 bases from J, the gap between germline ends came to 8 bases. The chain employs TRBV12-5 and TRBJ2-7; D is perhaps TRBD2 (6 bases). The sequence was collected from a human donor in good health. The sample was T cells isolated from PBMCs. CDR3 loop: CASGLSTSYEQYF. The CDR3 DNA sequence: TGTGCTAGTGGTTTGTCGACTAGCTACGAGCAGTACTTC.